This is a list of T cell receptor beta chains from one sample in a study of blood T cell repertoires in COVID-19. Repertoires were generated with immunoSEQ multiplex PCR, while TCRdb's copy carries only in-frame clones and drops some. In the table there are tens of thousands of clones, roughly 82% of which are singletons. The specimen was peripheral blood. The receptors were gathered from an elderly woman with acute or convalescent COVID-19. Both conserved end residues are part of each CDR3. The order of the fields is clone size, D gene, V gene, J gene, CDR3 DNA, CDR3 protein. The D gene is left open where the match is weak. The listing skips clone size in some rows; elsewhere it reads once, few, many or a size class.

clone size: -
D gene: -
V gene: TRBV19
J gene: TRBJ2-2
CDR3 DNA: TGTGCCACAAGACAGACGATAGGCGGGGAGCTGTTTTTT
CDR3 protein: CATRQTIGGELFF

clone size: -
D gene: TRBD2
V gene: TRBV27
J gene: TRBJ2-7
CDR3 DNA: TGTGCCAGCAGGTTAGCGGGAGGTATCTACGAGCAGTACTTC
CDR3 protein: CASRLAGGIYEQYF

clone size: -
D gene: TRBD1
V gene: TRBV7-8
J gene: TRBJ2-7
CDR3 DNA: TGTGCCAGCAGCTTAGTAAGGGACAGCTCCTACGAGCAGTACTTC
CDR3 protein: CASSLVRDSSYEQYF

clone size: -
D gene: TRBD2
V gene: TRBV24-1
J gene: TRBJ2-3
CDR3 DNA: TGTGCCACCAGTGATTTCGGGAGGGCCCCACCCGGCACAGATACGCAGTATTTT
CDR3 protein: CATSDFGRAPPGTDTQYF

clone size: -
D gene: TRBD1
V gene: TRBV5-1
J gene: TRBJ1-2
CDR3 DNA: TGCGCCAGCAGCTTAAGGGACAGCTGGGGCTACACCTTC
CDR3 protein: CASSLRDSWGYTF

clone size: -
D gene: TRBD1
V gene: TRBV5-1
J gene: TRBJ2-1
CDR3 DNA: TGCGCCAGCAGCTTGGATACCGGGACAGGGTGGAATGAGCAGTTCTTC
CDR3 protein: CASSLDTGTGWNEQFF

clone size: -
D gene: TRBD1
V gene: TRBV7-9
J gene: TRBJ1-2
CDR3 DNA: TGTGCCAGCAGCTTAGGGACAGGGCAAGGCTACACCTTC
CDR3 protein: CASSLGTGQGYTF

clone size: -
D gene: TRBD2
V gene: TRBV7-2
J gene: TRBJ2-2
CDR3 DNA: TGTGCCAGCAGCTTAGGACTAGCGGGAGTAATCGGGGAGCTGTTTTTT
CDR3 protein: CASSLGLAGVIGELFF

clone size: -
D gene: TRBD1
V gene: TRBV30
J gene: TRBJ2-7
CDR3 DNA: TGTGCCTGGGGGGGCAGGGGGCGAGGATACGAGCAGTACTTC
CDR3 protein: CAWGGRGRGYEQYF

clone size: once
D gene: -
V gene: TRBV5-4
J gene: TRBJ2-5
CDR3 DNA: TGTGCCAGCAGCGGCGGACTAAACCAAGAGACCCAGTACTTC
CDR3 protein: CASSGGLNQETQYF

clone size: -
D gene: -
V gene: TRBV24-1
J gene: TRBJ2-1
CDR3 DNA: TGTGCCACCAGTGACCTAGTGACGGATGAGCAGTTCTTC
CDR3 protein: CATSDLVTDEQFF

clone size: medium-sized
D gene: TRBD1
V gene: TRBV19
J gene: TRBJ1-5
CDR3 DNA: TGTGCCAGTAGTTCTCCCAGGACAGGGAGTCTTGCGGGTCAGCCCCAGCATTTT
CDR3 protein: CASSSPRTGSLAGQPQHF

clone size: -
D gene: -
V gene: TRBV27
J gene: TRBJ1-1
CDR3 DNA: TGTGCCAGCAGTCGGACACATCAGATGAACACTGAAGCTTTCTTT
CDR3 protein: CASSRTHQMNTEAFF

clone size: -
D gene: -
V gene: TRBV28
J gene: TRBJ1-2
CDR3 DNA: TGTGCCAGCATTAAAGGGGAGGCTGGCTATGGCTACACCTTC
CDR3 protein: CASIKGEAGYGYTF

clone size: -
D gene: TRBD1
V gene: TRBV4-2
J gene: TRBJ1-1
CDR3 DNA: TGTGCCAGCAGCCAAGCCAGGACAGGGGGCACTGAAGCTTTCTTT
CDR3 protein: CASSQARTGGTEAFF

clone size: once
D gene: TRBD1
V gene: TRBV4-3
J gene: TRBJ2-5
CDR3 DNA: TGCGCCAGCAGCCAAGAGTCTGGGACAGGGATCCAAGAGACCCAGTACTTC
CDR3 protein: CASSQESGTGIQETQYF

clone size: -
D gene: -
V gene: TRBV7-9
J gene: TRBJ2-7
CDR3 DNA: TGTGCCAGCAGCTTAATCCAGTCCTACGAGCAGTACTTC
CDR3 protein: CASSLIQSYEQYF

clone size: few
D gene: TRBD1
V gene: TRBV15
J gene: TRBJ2-5
CDR3 DNA: TGTGCCACCAGCAGAGTTTCAGGGGGCGTCGAGACCCAGTACTTC
CDR3 protein: CATSRVSGGVETQYF

clone size: -
D gene: TRBD1
V gene: TRBV5-1
J gene: TRBJ1-2
CDR3 DNA: TGCGCCAGCAGCCTGGACAGGGGTAACTATGGCTACACCTTC
CDR3 protein: CASSLDRGNYGYTF

clone size: -
D gene: TRBD1
V gene: TRBV6-2/TRBV6-3
J gene: TRBJ1-1
CDR3 DNA: TGTGCCAGCAGTTACCCGACAGGGTGGAGCACTGAAGCTTTCTTT
CDR3 protein: CASSYPTGWSTEAFF

clone size: -
D gene: TRBD1
V gene: TRBV5-4
J gene: TRBJ1-2
CDR3 DNA: TGTGCCAGCAGCTATGACAGGGATGGCTACACCTTC
CDR3 protein: CASSYDRDGYTF

clone size: -
D gene: -
V gene: TRBV7-9
J gene: TRBJ1-4
CDR3 DNA: TGTGCCAGCAGCTCCCCGACAGACCCTAATGAAAAACTGTTTTTT
CDR3 protein: CASSSPTDPNEKLFF

clone size: -
D gene: -
V gene: TRBV19
J gene: TRBJ1-2
CDR3 DNA: TGTGCCAGTAGTATTGCCCCGGACCGGGGCTATGGCTACACCTTC
CDR3 protein: CASSIAPDRGYGYTF

clone size: few
D gene: -
V gene: TRBV7-9
J gene: TRBJ2-5
CDR3 DNA: TGTGCCAGCAGCCCCCGGGAGGGGGCCCTCGGTCAGACCCAGTACTTC
CDR3 protein: CASSPREGALGQTQYF

clone size: -
D gene: -
V gene: TRBV24-1
J gene: TRBJ2-2
CDR3 DNA: TGTGCCACCAGCTTATTCACCGGGGAGCTGTTTTTT
CDR3 protein: CATSLFTGELFF

clone size: -
D gene: TRBD1
V gene: TRBV28
J gene: TRBJ1-1
CDR3 DNA: TGTGCCAGCAGTCTGAGGACAGGGGAAACGAACACTGAAGCTTTCTTT
CDR3 protein: CASSLRTGETNTEAFF

clone size: -
D gene: -
V gene: TRBV15
J gene: TRBJ2-7
CDR3 DNA: TGTGCCACCAGCAGAGATGGCACAGGCGCCTACGAGCAGTACTTC
CDR3 protein: CATSRDGTGAYEQYF

clone size: -
D gene: TRBD2
V gene: TRBV10-3
J gene: TRBJ2-3
CDR3 DNA: TGTGCCATCAGTGCCGACGGGACTAGCGGGAGTGGGCTGGTCACAGATACGCAGTATTTT
CDR3 protein: CAISADGTSGSGLVTDTQYF

clone size: -
D gene: -
V gene: TRBV28
J gene: TRBJ1-2
CDR3 DNA: TGTGCCAGCAGTTTAGACAGTCGCTATGGCTACACCTTC
CDR3 protein: CASSLDSRYGYTF

clone size: -
D gene: TRBD1
V gene: TRBV4-3
J gene: TRBJ2-7
CDR3 DNA: TGCGCCAGCAGCCAAGAGGACAGGGCCTTCTACGAGCAGTACTTC
CDR3 protein: CASSQEDRAFYEQYF

clone size: once
D gene: TRBD1
V gene: TRBV29-1
J gene: TRBJ2-7
CDR3 DNA: TGCAGCGTTGAAGCGACAGGGGACGAGCAGTACTTC
CDR3 protein: CSVEATGDEQYF

clone size: -
D gene: -
V gene: TRBV12-3/TRBV12-4
J gene: TRBJ1-2
CDR3 DNA: TGTGCCAGCAGTTGGACAGTGTATGGCTACACCTTC
CDR3 protein: CASSWTVYGYTF

clone size: many
D gene: TRBD1
V gene: TRBV7-9
J gene: TRBJ2-2
CDR3 DNA: TGTGCCAGCAGCTTAGGACTGGGACAGGGGACCGGGGAGCTGTTTTTT
CDR3 protein: CASSLGLGQGTGELFF

clone size: once
D gene: TRBD2
V gene: TRBV24-1
J gene: TRBJ2-1
CDR3 DNA: TGTGCCACCAGTGAGGGACTAGTCGGCAATGAGCAGTTCTTC
CDR3 protein: CATSEGLVGNEQFF

clone size: -
D gene: -
V gene: TRBV6-7
J gene: TRBJ2-7
CDR3 DNA: TGTGCCAGCAGCCCCCGGGGGACCGCCGCCTACGAGCAGTACTTC
CDR3 protein: CASSPRGTAAYEQYF

clone size: -
D gene: -
V gene: TRBV28
J gene: TRBJ1-1
CDR3 DNA: TGTGCCAGCAGTTTCAACGGGGGGCGAGTGAACACTGAAGCTTTCTTT
CDR3 protein: CASSFNGGRVNTEAFF

clone size: -
D gene: TRBD1
V gene: TRBV5-1
J gene: TRBJ1-2
CDR3 DNA: TGCGCCAGCAGCTCTGGGACAGGGAGGGATGGCTACACCTTC
CDR3 protein: CASSSGTGRDGYTF

clone size: few
D gene: -
V gene: TRBV5-1
J gene: TRBJ1-2
CDR3 DNA: TGCGCCAGCAGCCCTAGCGCGGGGGCGGGGGGCTATGGCTACACCTTC
CDR3 protein: CASSPSAGAGGYGYTF

clone size: once
D gene: TRBD2
V gene: TRBV6-2/TRBV6-3
J gene: TRBJ2-1
CDR3 DNA: TGTGCCAGCAGTAAGACTAGCGGGAGTTACAATGAGCAGTTCTTC
CDR3 protein: CASSKTSGSYNEQFF

clone size: -
D gene: -
V gene: TRBV7-6
J gene: TRBJ2-7
CDR3 DNA: TGTGCCAGCAGCTTAGCGCCAACGGGGAACGCCTACGAGCAGTACTTC
CDR3 protein: CASSLAPTGNAYEQYF

clone size: -
D gene: -
V gene: TRBV12-3/TRBV12-4
J gene: TRBJ2-7
CDR3 DNA: TGTGCCAGCAGTTTTACGGGCTACGAGCAGTACTTC
CDR3 protein: CASSFTGYEQYF

clone size: -
D gene: TRBD2
V gene: TRBV27
J gene: TRBJ2-1
CDR3 DNA: TGTGCCAGCAGTTTGGGACCCGGGACTAGCGGGAGCACCGGTGAGCAGTTCTTC
CDR3 protein: CASSLGPGTSGSTGEQFF

clone size: once
D gene: -
V gene: TRBV6-2/TRBV6-3
J gene: TRBJ2-7
CDR3 DNA: TGTGCCAGCAGTTACTCGATACGCGGGTTCTACGAGCAGTACTTC
CDR3 protein: CASSYSIRGFYEQYF

clone size: -
D gene: -
V gene: TRBV10-2
J gene: TRBJ1-5
CDR3 DNA: TGCGCCAGCAGTGCCTCGGGTGGTAATCAGCCCCAGCATTTT
CDR3 protein: CASSASGGNQPQHF

clone size: once
D gene: -
V gene: TRBV6-5
J gene: TRBJ1-4
CDR3 DNA: TGTGCCAGCAAGCCCTCAGGCAGGGTGGGTGAAAAACTGTTTTTT
CDR3 protein: CASKPSGRVGEKLFF